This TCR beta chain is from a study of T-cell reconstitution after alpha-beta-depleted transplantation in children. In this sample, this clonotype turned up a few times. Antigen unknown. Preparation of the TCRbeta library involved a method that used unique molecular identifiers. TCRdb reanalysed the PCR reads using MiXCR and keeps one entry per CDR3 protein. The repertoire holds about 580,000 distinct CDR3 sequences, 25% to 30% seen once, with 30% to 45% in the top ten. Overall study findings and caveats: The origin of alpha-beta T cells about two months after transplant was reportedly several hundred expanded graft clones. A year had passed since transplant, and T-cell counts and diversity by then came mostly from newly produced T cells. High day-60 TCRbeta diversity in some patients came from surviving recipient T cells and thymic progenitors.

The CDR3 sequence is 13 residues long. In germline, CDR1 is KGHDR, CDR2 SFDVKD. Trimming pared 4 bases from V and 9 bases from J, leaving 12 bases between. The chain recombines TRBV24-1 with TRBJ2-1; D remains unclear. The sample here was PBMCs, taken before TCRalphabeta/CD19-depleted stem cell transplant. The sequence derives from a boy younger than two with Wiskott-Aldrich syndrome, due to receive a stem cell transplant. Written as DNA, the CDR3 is TGTGCCACCAGTGACCCGCCATTGGGTGAGCAGTTCTTC. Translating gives CATSDPPLGEQFF.